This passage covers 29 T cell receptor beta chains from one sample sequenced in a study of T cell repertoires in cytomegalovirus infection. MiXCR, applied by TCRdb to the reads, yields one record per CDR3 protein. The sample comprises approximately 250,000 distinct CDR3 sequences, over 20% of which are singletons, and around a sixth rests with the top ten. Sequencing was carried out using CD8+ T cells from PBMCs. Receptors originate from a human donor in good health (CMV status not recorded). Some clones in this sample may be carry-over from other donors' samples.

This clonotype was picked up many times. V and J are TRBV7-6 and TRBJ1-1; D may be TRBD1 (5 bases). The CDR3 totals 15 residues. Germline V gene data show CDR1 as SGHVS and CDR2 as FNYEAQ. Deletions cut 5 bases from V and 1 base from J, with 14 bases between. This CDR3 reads CASSERQGWNTEAFF. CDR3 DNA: TGTGCCAGCAGCGAGAGGCAGGGATGGAACACTGAAGCTTTCTTT.

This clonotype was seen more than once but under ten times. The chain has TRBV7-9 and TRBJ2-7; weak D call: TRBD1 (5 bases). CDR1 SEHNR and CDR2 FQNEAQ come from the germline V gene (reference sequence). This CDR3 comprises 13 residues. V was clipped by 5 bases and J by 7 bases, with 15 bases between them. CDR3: CASSQTALGEQYF. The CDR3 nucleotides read TGTGCCAGCAGCCAGACAGCCCTAGGTGAGCAGTACTTC. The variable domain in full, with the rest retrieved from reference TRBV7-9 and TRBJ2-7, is DTGVSQNPRHKITKRGQNVTFRCDPISEHNRLYWYRQTLGQGPEFLTYFQNEAQLEKSRLLSDRFSAERPKGSFSTLEIQRTEQGDSAMYLCASSQTALGEQYFGPGTRLTVT.

The CDR3 region has the DNA TGTGCCAGCAGCCACGGGGTAACCTACGAGCAGTACTTC. Translated, it gives CASSHGVTYEQYF. V and J are TRBV28 and TRBJ2-7, with a weak D call TRBD2 (5 bases). Trimming shortened V by 6 bases and J by 2 bases, and 11 bases separated the two germline ends. The CDR3 is 13 amino acids. Germline-derived CDR1 and CDR2 are MDHEN and SYDVKM.

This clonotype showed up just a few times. This CDR3 is CASSLGQNNEKLFF. The CDR3 nucleotides read TGTGCCAGCAGCTTAGGACAGAACAATGAAAAACTGTTTTTT. The rearrangement links TRBV13 to TRBJ1-4; no definite D call. V gave up 0 bases and J gave up 5 bases, with 7 bases separating them. The germline V gene encodes CDR1 PRHDT and CDR2 FYEKMQ (reference sequence). This CDR3 spans 14 amino acids.

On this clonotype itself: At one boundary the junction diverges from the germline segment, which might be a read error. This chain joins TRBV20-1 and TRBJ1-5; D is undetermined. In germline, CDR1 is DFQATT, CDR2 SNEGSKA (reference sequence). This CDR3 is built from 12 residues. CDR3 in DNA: TGCAGTGCCAGAGATCAGAATCAGCCCCAGCATTTT. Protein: CSARDQNQPQHF.

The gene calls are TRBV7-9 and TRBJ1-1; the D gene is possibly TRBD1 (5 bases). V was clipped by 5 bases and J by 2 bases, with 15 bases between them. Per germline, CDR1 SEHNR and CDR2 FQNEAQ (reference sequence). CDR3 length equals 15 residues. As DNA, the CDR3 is TGTGCCAGCAGCCATTGGGAAACAGGAAACACTGAAGCTTTCTTT. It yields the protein CASSHWETGNTEAFF. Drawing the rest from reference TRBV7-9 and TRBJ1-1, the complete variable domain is DTGVSQNPRHKITKRGQNVTFRCDPISEHNRLYWYRQTLGQGPEFLTYFQNEAQLEKSRLLSDRFSAERPKGSFSTLEIQRTEQGDSAMYLCASSHWETGNTEAFFGQGTRLTVV.

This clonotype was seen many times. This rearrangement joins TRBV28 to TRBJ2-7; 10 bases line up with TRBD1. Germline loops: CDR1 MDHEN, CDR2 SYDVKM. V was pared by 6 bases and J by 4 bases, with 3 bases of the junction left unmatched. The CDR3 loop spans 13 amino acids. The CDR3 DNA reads TGTGCCAGCAGCAGGGACAGGGGTTACGAGCAGTACTTC. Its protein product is CASSRDRGYEQYF.

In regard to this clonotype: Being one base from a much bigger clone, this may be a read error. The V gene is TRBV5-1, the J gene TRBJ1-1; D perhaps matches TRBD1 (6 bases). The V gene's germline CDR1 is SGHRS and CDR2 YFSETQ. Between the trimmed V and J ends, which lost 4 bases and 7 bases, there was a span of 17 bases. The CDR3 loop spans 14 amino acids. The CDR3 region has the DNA TGCGCCAGCAGCCCTGGACAGCCCGGCGATGAAGCTTTCTTT. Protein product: CASSPGQPGDEAFF.

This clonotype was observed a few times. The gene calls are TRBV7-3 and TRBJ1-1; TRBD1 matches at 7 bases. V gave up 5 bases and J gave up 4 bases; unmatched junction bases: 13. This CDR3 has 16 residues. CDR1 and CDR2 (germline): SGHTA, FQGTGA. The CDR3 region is CASSHPLTGMSTEAFF. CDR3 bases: TGTGCCAGCAGCCATCCCCTGACAGGGATGAGCACTGAAGCTTTCTTT.

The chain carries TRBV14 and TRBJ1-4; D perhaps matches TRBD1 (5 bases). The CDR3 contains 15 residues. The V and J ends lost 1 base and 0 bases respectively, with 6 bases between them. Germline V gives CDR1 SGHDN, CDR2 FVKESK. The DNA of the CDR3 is TGTGCCAGCAGCCAAGGGGACTCAACTAATGAAAAACTGTTTTTT. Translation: CASSQGDSTNEKLFF.

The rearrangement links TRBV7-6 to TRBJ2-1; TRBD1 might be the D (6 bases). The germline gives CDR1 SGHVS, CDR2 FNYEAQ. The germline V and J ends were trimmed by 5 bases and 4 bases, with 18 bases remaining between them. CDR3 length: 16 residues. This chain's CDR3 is CASSPQTGYRYNEQFF. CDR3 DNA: TGTGCCAGCAGCCCTCAGACAGGCTATAGGTACAATGAGCAGTTCTTC.

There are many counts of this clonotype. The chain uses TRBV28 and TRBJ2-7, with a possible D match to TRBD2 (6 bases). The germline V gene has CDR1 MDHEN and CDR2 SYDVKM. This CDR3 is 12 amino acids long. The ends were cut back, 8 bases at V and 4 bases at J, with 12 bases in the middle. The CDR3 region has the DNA TGTGCCAGCGGGGACTCAAATTACGAGCAGTACTTC. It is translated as CASGDSNYEQYF.

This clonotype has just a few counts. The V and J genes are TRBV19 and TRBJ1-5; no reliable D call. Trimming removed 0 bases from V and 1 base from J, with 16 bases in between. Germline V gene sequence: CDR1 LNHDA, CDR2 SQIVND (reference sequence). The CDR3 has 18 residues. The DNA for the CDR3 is TGTGCCAGTAGTATAGACGCTCCCACGGGTACGAGCAATCAGCCCCAGCATTTT. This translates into CASSIDAPTGTSNQPQHF. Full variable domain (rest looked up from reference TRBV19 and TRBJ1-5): DGGITQSPKYLFRKEGQNVTLSCEQNLNHDAMYWYRQDPGQGLRLIYYSQIVNDFQKGDIAEGYSVSREKKESFPLTVTSAQKNPTAFYLCASSIDAPTGTSNQPQHFGDGTRLSIL.

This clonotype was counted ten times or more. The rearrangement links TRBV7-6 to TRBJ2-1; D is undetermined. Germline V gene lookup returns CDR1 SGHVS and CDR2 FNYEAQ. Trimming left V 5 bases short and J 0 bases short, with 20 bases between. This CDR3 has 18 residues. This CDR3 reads CASSNNHPTFSSYNEQFF. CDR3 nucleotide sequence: TGTGCCAGCAGCAACAATCACCCCACTTTCAGCTCCTACAATGAGCAGTTCTTC.

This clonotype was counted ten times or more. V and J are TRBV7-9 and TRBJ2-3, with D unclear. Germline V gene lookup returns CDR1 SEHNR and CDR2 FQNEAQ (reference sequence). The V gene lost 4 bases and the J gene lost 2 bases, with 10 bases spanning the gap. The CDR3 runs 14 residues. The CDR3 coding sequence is TGTGCCAGCAGCTCGATCAGGATCACAGATACGCAGTATTTT. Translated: CASSSIRITDTQYF.

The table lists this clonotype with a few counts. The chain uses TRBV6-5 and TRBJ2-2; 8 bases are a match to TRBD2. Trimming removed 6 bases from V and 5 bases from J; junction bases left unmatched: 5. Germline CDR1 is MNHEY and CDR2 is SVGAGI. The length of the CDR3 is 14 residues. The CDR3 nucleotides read TGTGCCAGCAGCGTAGCGGGGATTACCGGGGAGCTGTTTTTT. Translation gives CASSVAGITGELFF.

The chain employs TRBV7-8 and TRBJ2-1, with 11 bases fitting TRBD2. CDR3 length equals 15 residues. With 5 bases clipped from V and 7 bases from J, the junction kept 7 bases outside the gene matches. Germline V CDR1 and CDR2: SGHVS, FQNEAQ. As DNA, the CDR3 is TGTGCCAGCAGCCGACTAGCGGGGCTCGGAAATGAGCAGTTCTTC. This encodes CASSRLAGLGNEQFF.

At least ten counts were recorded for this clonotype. The CDR3 DNA is TGTGCCAGCAGCACCGGACACCTCTCGGCTAATGAAAAACTGTTTTTT. Residues: CASSTGHLSANEKLFF. The J gene is TRBJ1-4, the V gene TRBV7-2, with D possibly TRBD1 on 5 matching bases. In germline, CDR1 is SGHTA, CDR2 FQGNSA. The germline V and J ends were trimmed by 5 bases and 3 bases, with 16 bases remaining between them. This CDR3 is 16 amino acids long.

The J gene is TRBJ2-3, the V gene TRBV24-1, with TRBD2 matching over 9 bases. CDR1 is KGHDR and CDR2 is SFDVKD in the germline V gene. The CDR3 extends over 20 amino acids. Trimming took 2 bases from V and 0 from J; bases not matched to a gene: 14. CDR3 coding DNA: TGTGCCACCAGTGATTCCCGACTCCAGGGACTAGCAGACAGCACAGATACGCAGTATTTT. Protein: CATSDSRLQGLADSTDTQYF.

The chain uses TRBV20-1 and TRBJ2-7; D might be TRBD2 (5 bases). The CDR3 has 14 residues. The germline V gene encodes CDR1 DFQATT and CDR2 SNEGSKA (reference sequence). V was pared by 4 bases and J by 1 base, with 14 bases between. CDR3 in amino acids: CSAKFGTGSYEQYF. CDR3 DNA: TGCAGTGCTAAATTCGGTACGGGGTCCTACGAGCAGTACTTC.

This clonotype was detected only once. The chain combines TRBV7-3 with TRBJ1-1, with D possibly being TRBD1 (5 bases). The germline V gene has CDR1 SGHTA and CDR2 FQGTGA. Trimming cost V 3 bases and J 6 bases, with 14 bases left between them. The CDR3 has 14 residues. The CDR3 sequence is CASSFPWQGSEAFF. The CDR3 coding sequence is TGTGCCAGCAGCTTCCCGTGGCAGGGTTCTGAAGCTTTCTTT.

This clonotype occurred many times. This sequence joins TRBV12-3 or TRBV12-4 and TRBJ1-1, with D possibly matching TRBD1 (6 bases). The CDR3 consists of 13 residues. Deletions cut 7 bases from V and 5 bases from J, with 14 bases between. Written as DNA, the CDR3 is TGTGCCAGCATCCTCCTAGGGGGTACTGAAGCTTTCTTT. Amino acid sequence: CASILLGGTEAFF.

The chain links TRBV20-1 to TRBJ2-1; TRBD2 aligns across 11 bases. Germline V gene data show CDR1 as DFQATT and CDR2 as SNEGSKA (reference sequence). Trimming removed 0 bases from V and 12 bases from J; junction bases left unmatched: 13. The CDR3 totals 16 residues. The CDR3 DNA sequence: TGCAGTGCTAGAGATGCCTTAGCGGGGGGGCCTCCTGCGCAGTTCTTC. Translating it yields CSARDALAGGPPAQFF.

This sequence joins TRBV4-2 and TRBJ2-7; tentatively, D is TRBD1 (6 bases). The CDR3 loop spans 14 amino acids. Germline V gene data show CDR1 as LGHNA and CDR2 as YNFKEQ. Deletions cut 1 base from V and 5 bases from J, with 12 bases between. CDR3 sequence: CASSQALGADEQYF. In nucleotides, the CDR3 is TGTGCCAGCAGCCAAGCTCTGGGGGCCGACGAGCAGTACTTC.

The CDR3, as DNA: TGCAGCGTCTCAGGGGCAACTAATGAAAAACTGTTTTTT. Its translation: CSVSGATNEKLFF. The J gene is TRBJ1-4, the V gene TRBV29-1, with D maybe TRBD1 (6 bases). Germline assignment: CDR1 SQVTM and CDR2 ANQGSEA. Trimming pared 6 bases from V and 0 bases from J, leaving 8 bases between. This CDR3 spans 13 amino acids.

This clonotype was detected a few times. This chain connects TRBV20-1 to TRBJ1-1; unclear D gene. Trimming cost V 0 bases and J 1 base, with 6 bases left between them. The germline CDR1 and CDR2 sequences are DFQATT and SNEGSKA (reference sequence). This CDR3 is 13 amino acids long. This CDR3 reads CSARDRGNTEAFF. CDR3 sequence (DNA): TGCAGTGCTAGAGATCGGGGGAACACTGAAGCTTTCTTT.

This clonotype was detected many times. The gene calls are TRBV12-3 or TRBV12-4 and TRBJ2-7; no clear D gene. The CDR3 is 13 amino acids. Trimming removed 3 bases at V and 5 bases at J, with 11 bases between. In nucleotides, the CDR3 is TGTGCCAGCAGTTTTGCACCTCCCCACGAGCAGTACTTC. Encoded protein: CASSFAPPHEQYF.

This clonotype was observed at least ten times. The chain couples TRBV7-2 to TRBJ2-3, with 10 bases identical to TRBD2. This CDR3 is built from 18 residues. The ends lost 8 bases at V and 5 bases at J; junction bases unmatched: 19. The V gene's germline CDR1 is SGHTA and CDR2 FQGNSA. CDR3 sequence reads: CASSYPGTSVAVRDTQYF. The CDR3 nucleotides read TGTGCCAGCTCATACCCCGGGACTAGCGTCGCTGTAAGAGATACGCAGTATTTT.

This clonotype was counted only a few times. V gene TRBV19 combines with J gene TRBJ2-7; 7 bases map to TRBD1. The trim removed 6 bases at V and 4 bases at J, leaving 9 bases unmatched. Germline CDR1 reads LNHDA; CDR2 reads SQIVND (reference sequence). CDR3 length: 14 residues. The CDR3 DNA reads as TGTGCCAGTAGCCCAGGTGACAGGGCTTACGAGCAGTACTTC. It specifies CASSPGDRAYEQYF.